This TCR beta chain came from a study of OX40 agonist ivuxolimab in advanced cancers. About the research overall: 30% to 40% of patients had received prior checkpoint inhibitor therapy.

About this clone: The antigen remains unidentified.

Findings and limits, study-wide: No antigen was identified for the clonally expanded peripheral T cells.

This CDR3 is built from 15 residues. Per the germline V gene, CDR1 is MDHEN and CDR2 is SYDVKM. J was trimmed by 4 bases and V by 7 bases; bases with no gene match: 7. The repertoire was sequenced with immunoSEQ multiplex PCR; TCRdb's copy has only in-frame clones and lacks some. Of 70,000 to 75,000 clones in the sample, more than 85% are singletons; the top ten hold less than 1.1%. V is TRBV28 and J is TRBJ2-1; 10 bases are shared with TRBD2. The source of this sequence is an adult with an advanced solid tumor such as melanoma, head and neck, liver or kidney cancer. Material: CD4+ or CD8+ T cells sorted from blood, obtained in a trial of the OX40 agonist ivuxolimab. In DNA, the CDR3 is TGTGCCAGCATAAAAGGACTAGCGGAATACAATGAGCAGTTCTTC. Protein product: CASIKGLAEYNEQFF. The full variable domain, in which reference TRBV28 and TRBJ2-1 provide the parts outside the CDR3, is DVKVTQSSRYLVKRTGEKVFLECVQDMDHENMFWYRQDPGLGLRLIYFSYDVKMKEKGDIPEGYSVSREKKERFSLILESASTNQTSMYLCASIKGLAEYNEQFFGPGTRLTVL.